What follows are 7 T cell receptor beta chains derived from one specimen sequenced in a study of T cell repertoires in aging, cancer and after chemotherapy. A mixed TRB-A/B primer pool amplified rearranged TRB by multiplex touch-down PCR. MiXCR, applied by TCRdb to the multiplex PCR reads, yields one record per CDR3 protein. Of about 2,900 distinct CDR3 sequences listed, approximately 25% are singletons. TCR beta rearrangements were amplified from peripheral blood genomic DNA. Sequences were obtained from blood. The receptor source for this set is a human donor with a solid tumor.

J is TRBJ2-1 and V is TRBV14, with D possibly being TRBD1 or TRBD2 (6 bases each). CDR1 and CDR2 from the germline V gene are SGHDN and FVKESK. Trimming left V 3 bases short and J 6 bases short, with 12 bases between. The CDR3 sequence is 14 residues long. This chain's CDR3 is CASSHPGASNEQFF. The CDR3, as DNA: TGTGCCAGCAGCCACCCGGGGGCGAGCAATGAGCAGTTCTTC. Combining the CDR3 with reference TRBV14 and TRBJ2-1 gives the whole variable domain EAGVTQFPSHSVIEKGQTVTLRCDPISGHDNLYWYRRVMGKEIKFLLHFVKESKQDESGMPNNRFLAERTGGTYSTLKVQPAELEDSGVYFCASSHPGASNEQFFGPGTRLTVL.

This clonotype appeared a few times. The genes are TRBV20-1 and TRBJ2-5; tentative D call: TRBD2 (6 bases). Deletions cut 5 bases from V and 5 bases from J, with 12 bases between. CDR1 is DFQATT and CDR2 is SNEGSKA in the germline V gene (reference sequence). The CDR3 has 12 amino acids. CDR3 bases: TGCAGTGCTGGACCGACTAGGGAGACCCAGTACTTC. Protein product: CSAGPTRETQYF.

The chain recombines TRBV7-2 with TRBJ2-7; a possible D gene is TRBD1 (5 bases). Germline CDR1 SGHTA, CDR2 FQGNSA. This CDR3 comprises 15 residues. Trimming stripped 5 bases from V and 3 bases from J, with 17 bases between. The DNA for the CDR3 is TGTGCCAGCAGCCCCCCGGGTAGGGGCAGCTACGAGCAGTACTTC. It encodes CASSPPGRGSYEQYF. Full variable domain (missing parts from reference TRBV7-2 and TRBJ2-7): GAGVSQSPSNKVTEKGKDVELRCDPISGHTALYWYRQSLGQGLEFLIYFQGNSAPDKSGLPSDRFSAERTGGSVSTLTIQRTQQEDSAVYLCASSPPGRGSYEQYFGPGTRLTVT.

This sequence joins TRBV6-2 or TRBV6-3 and TRBJ1-6, with 8 positions matching TRBD1. Trimming took 6 bases from V and 7 from J; bases not matched to a gene: 5. Germline V gene sequence: CDR1 MNHEY, CDR2 SVGEGT. CDR3 length: 14 residues. CDR3 sequence (DNA): TGTGCCAGCAGGGTGGGACAGGTCAATTCACCCCTCCACTTT. Encoded protein: CASRVGQVNSPLHF.

This sequence joins TRBV6-4 and TRBJ2-3; D might be TRBD2 (6 bases). Germline values: CDR1 MRHNA, CDR2 SNTAGT. This CDR3 is 15 amino acids long. With 0 bases removed from V and 4 bases from J, the gap between germline ends came to 11 bases. As DNA, the CDR3 is TGTGCCAGCAGTGACTCGACGGGAGCGCCAGATACGCAGTATTTT. Its translation: CASSDSTGAPDTQYF.

This rearrangement joins TRBV5-8 to TRBJ2-3; D is ambiguous. Germline CDR1 and CDR2: SGHTS and YDEGEE. The CDR3 consists of 18 residues. Trimming shortened V by 3 bases and J by 1 base, and 21 bases separated the two germline ends. The CDR3 protein is CASSSTPLRKGGTDTQYF. Written as DNA, the CDR3 is TGTGCCAGCAGCTCGACCCCGTTGAGAAAGGGTGGCACAGATACGCAGTATTTT.

In this sample, this clonotype turned up once. This sequence joins TRBV5-6 and TRBJ2-1; 10 bases fit TRBD1. This CDR3 has 17 residues. Germline V lookup: CDR1 SGHDT, CDR2 YYEEEE. The V and J ends lost 0 bases and 9 bases, in that order; junction bases with no gene match: 12. DNA for the CDR3: TGTGCCAGCAGCTTGGGGGGAAGACAGGGGGCTCTTAGTGAGCAGTTCTTC. Residues: CASSLGGRQGALSEQFF.